The present TCR beta chain was sequenced within a study of shared clonotypes between healthy human individuals. About the study: Every donor yielded three CD4 naive, three CD4 memory, two CD8 naive and one CD8 memory plate.

Cells designated naive CD8 were CD45RO-negative and were positively selected for CCR7, with terminally differentiated effector memory CD45RA+ cells excluded. Germline V gene data show CDR1 as MRHNA and CDR2 as SNTAGT. The V gene end was trimmed by 8 bases and the J gene end by 9 bases; junction bases not matched to a gene: 7. The CDR3 runs 15 residues. Profiled with immunoSEQ multiplex PCR; TCRdb holds only in-frame clones, not every one. The sample has approximately 600,000 clones; 85% to 95% are singletons. Study-level findings and limits: Between four donors, naive CD4 clonotypes were shared at a level of about 5%.

With regard to this clone: Its antigen remains unidentified.

The chain joins TRBV6-4 to TRBJ2-1; 16 bases agree with TRBD2. The origin of this receptor is a woman aged 25 to 39 in good health. The sample taken for sequencing was naive CD8+ T cells sorted from blood. CDR3 sequence reads: CASAGLAGGPAEQFF. The CDR3 DNA is TGTGCCAGCGCGGGACTAGCGGGAGGGCCTGCTGAGCAGTTCTTC.